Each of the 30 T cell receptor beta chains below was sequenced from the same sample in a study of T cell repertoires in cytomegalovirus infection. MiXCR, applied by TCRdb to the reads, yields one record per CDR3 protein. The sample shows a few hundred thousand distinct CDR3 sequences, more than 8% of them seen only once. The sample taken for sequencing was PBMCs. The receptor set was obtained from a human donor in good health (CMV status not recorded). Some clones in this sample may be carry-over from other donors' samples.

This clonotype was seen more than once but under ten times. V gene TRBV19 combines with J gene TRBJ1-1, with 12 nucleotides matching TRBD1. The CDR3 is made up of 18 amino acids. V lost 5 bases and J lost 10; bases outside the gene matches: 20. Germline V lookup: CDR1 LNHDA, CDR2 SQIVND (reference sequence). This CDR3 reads CASSLTPGTGGARPGAFF. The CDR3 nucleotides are TGTGCCAGTAGTTTGACCCCCGGGACAGGGGGCGCGAGGCCGGGAGCTTTCTTT.

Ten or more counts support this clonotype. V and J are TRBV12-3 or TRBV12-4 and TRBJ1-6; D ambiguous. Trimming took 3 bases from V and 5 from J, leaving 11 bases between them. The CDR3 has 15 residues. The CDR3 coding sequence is TGTGCCAGCAGTTTGAGTCGGGGTAATAATTCACCCCTCCACTTT. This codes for CASSLSRGNNSPLHF.

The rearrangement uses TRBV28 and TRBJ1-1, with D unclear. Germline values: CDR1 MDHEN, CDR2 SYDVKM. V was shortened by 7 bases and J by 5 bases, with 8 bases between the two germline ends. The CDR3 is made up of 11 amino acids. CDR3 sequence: CASTLGTEAFF. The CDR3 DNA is TGTGCCAGCACCCTGGGGACTGAAGCTTTCTTT. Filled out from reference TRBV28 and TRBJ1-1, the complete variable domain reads DVKVTQSSRYLVKRTGEKVFLECVQDMDHENMFWYRQDPGLGLRLIYFSYDVKMKEKGDIPEGYSVSREKKERFSLILESASTNQTSMYLCASTLGTEAFFGQGTRLTVV.

CDR3 DNA: TGTGCCAGCAGCTTTAGCGGGAGTGAGACCCAGTACTTC. Protein sequence: CASSFSGSETQYF. V and J are TRBV7-6 and TRBJ2-5; the match to TRBD2 covers 9 bases. The CDR3 length is 13 residues. V lost 3 bases and J lost 5; bases outside the gene matches: 1. Germline V gene lookup returns CDR1 SGHVS and CDR2 FNYEAQ.

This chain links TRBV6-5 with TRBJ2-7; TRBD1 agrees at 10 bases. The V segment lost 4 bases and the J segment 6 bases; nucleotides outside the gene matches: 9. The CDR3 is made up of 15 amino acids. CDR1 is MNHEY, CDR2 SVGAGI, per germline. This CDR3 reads CASSSGDRGKFEQYF. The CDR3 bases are TGTGCCAGCAGTTCCGGGGACAGGGGAAAGTTCGAGCAGTACTTC.

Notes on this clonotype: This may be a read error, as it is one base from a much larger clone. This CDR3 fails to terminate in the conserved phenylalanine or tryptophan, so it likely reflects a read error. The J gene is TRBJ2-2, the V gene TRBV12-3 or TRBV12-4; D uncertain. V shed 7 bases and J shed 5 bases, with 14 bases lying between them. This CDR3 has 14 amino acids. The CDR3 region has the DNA TGTGCCAGCACTAAAATGAAGGATACCGGGGAGCTGTTTCTT. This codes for CASTKMKDTGELFL.

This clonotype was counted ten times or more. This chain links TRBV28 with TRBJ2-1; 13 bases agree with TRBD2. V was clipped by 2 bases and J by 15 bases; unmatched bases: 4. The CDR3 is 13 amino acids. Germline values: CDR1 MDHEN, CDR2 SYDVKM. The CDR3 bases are TGTGCCAGCAGTTTAAGACTAGCGGGAGGCCGGTTCTTC. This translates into CASSLRLAGGRFF.

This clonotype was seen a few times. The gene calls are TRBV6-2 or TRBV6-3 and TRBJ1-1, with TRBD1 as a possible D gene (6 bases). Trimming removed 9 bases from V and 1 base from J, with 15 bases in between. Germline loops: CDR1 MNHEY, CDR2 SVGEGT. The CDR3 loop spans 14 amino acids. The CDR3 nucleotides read TGTGCCAGTATTAGGACAGTCGAGAACACTGAAGCTTTCTTT. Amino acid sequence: CASIRTVENTEAFF.

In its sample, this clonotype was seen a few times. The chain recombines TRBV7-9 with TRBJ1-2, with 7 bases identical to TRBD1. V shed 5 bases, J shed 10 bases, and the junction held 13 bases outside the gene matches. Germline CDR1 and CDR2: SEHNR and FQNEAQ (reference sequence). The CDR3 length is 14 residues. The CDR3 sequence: CASSVTGTDPDYTF. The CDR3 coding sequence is TGTGCCAGCAGCGTGACCGGGACAGATCCAGACTACACCTTC.

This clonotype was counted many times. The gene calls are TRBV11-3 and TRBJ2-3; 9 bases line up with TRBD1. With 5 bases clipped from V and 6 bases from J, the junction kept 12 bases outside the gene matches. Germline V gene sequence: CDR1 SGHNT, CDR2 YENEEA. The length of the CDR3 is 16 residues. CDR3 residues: CASSLGQGQVSDTQYF. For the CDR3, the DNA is TGTGCCAGCAGCCTCGGACAGGGGCAGGTTTCGGATACGCAGTATTTT.

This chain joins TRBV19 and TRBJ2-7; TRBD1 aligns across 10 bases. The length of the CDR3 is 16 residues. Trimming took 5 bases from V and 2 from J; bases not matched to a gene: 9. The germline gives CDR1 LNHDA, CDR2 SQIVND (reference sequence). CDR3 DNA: TGTGCCAGTAGTCCCCACGACAGGGGGCTGACCTACGAGCAGTACTTC. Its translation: CASSPHDRGLTYEQYF.

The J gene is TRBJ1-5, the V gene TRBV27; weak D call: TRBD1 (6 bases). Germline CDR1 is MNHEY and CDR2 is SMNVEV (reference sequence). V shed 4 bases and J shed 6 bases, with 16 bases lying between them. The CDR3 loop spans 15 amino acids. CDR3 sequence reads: CASSSMDGGFQPQHF. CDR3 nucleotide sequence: TGTGCCAGCAGTTCGATGGACGGGGGCTTTCAGCCCCAGCATTTT.

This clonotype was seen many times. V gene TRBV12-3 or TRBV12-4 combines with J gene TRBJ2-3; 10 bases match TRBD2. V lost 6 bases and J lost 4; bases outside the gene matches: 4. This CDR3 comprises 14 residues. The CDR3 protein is CASSPGLASDTQYF. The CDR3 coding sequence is TGTGCCAGCAGCCCGGGACTAGCGTCAGATACGCAGTATTTT.

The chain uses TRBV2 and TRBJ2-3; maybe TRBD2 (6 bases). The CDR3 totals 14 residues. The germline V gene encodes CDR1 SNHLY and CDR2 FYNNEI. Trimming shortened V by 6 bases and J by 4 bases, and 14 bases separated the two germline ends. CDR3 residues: CASRTLGSADTQYF. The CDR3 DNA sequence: TGTGCCAGCAGGACCCTCGGGAGTGCAGATACGCAGTATTTT.

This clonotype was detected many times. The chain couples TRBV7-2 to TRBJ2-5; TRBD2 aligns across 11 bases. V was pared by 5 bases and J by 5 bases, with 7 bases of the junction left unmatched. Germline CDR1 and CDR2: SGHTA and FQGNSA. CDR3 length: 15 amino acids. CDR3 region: CASSNSGGARETQYF. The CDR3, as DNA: TGTGCCAGCAGCAATAGCGGGGGGGCCCGGGAGACCCAGTACTTC. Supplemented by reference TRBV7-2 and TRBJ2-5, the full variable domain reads GAGVSQSPSNKVTEKGKDVELRCDPISGHTALYWYRQSLGQGLEFLIYFQGNSAPDKSGLPSDRFSAERTGGSVSTLTIQRTQQEDSAVYLCASSNSGGARETQYFGPGTRLLVL.

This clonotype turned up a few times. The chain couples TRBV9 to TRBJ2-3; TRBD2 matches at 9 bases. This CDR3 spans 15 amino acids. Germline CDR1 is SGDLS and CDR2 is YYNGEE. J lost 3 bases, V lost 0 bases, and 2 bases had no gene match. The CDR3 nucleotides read TGTGCCAGCAGCGTAGCAACTAGCGGGACAGATACGCAGTATTTT. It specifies CASSVATSGTDTQYF.

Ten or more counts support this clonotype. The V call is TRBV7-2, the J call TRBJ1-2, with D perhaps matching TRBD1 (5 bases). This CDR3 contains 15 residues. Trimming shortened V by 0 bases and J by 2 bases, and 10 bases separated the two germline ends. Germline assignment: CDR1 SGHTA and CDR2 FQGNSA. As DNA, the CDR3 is TGTGCCAGCAGCTTAGCGCCGGCAGGGAACTATGGCTACACCTTC. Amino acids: CASSLAPAGNYGYTF.

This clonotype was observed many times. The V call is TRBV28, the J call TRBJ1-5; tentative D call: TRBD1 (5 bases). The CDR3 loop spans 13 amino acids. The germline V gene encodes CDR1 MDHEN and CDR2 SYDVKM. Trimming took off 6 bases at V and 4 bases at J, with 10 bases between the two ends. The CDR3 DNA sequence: TGTGCCAGCAGACGACAGCATAATCAGCCCCAGCATTTT. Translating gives CASRRQHNQPQHF. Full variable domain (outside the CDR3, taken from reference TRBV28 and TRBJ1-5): DVKVTQSSRYLVKRTGEKVFLECVQDMDHENMFWYRQDPGLGLRLIYFSYDVKMKEKGDIPEGYSVSREKKERFSLILESASTNQTSMYLCASRRQHNQPQHFGDGTRLSIL.

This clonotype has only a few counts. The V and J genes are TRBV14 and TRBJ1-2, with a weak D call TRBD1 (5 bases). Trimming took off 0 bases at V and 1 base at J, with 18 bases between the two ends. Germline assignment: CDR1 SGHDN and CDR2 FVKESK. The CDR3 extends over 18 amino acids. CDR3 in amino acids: CASSQDSRDSRLNYGYTF. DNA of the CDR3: TGTGCCAGCAGCCAAGATTCCCGCGACAGCCGCCTTAACTATGGCTACACCTTC.

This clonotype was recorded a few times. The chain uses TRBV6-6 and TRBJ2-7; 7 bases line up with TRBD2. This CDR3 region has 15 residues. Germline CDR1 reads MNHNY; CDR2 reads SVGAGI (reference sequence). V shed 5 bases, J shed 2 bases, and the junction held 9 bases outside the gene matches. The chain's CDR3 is CASSNGRPTPYEQYF. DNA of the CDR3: TGTGCCAGCAGTAACGGGAGGCCGACCCCCTACGAGCAGTACTTC.

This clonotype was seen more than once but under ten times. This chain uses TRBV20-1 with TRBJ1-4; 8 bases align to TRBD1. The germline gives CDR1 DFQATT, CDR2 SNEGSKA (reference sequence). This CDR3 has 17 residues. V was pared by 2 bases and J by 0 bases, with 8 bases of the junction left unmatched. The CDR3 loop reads CSARYQGQETTNEKLFF. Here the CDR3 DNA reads TGCAGTGCTAGATATCAGGGACAGGAAACAACTAATGAAAAACTGTTTTTT.

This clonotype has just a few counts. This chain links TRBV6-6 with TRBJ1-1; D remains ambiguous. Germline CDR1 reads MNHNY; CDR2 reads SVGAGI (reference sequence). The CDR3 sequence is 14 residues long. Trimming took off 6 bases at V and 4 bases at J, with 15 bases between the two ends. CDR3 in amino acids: CASRTVWAGTEAFF. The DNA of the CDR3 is TGTGCCAGCAGAACCGTCTGGGCCGGCACTGAAGCTTTCTTT.

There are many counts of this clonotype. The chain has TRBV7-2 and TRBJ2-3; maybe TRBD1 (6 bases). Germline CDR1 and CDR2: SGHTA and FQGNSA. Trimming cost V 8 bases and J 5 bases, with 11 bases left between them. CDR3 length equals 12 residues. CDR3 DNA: TGTGCCAGCCGGGGCAGGGGAGATACGCAGTATTTT. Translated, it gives CASRGRGDTQYF.

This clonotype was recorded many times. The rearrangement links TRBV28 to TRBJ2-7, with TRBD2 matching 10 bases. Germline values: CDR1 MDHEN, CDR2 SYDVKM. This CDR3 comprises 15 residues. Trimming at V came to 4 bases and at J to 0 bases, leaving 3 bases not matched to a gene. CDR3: CASSSASGGSYEQYF. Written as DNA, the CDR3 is TGTGCCAGCAGTTCAGCTAGCGGGGGCTCCTACGAGCAGTACTTC.

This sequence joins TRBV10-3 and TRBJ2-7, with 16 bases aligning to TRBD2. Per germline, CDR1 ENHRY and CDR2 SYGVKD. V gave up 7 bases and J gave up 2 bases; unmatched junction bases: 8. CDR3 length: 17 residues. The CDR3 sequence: CAIMGTSGRAGTYEQYF. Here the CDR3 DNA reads TGTGCCATCATGGGGACTAGCGGGAGGGCCGGCACCTACGAGCAGTACTTC.

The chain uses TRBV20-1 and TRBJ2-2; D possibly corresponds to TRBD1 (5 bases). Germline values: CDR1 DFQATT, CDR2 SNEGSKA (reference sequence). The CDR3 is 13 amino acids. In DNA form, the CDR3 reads TGCGTAGGGGCTGGCCTTAGGACCGGGGAGCTGTTTTTT. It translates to CVGAGLRTGELFF.

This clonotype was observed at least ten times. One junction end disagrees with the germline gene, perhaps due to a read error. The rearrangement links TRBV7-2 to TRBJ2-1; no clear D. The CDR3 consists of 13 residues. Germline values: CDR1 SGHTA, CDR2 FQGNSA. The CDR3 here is CASSLVSYNEQFF. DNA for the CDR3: TGTGCCAGCAGTTTAGTGTCCTACAATGAGCAGTTCTTC.

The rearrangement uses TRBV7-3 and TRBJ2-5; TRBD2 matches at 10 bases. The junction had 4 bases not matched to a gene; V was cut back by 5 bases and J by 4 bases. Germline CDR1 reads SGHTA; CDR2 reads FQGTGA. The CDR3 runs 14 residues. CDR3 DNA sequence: TGTGCCAGCAGCGCTAGCGGGGGTGTAGAGACCCAGTACTTC. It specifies CASSASGGVETQYF.

In DNA form, the CDR3 reads TGTGCCAGCAGCCCGCGACTTGACTCCGCCACAGATACGCAGTATTTT. It codes for CASSPRLDSATDTQYF. This rearrangement joins TRBV9 to TRBJ2-3; D unresolved. V gave up 4 bases and J gave up 2 bases, with 17 bases separating them. This CDR3 has 16 amino acids. Germline CDR1 is SGDLS and CDR2 is YYNGEE.

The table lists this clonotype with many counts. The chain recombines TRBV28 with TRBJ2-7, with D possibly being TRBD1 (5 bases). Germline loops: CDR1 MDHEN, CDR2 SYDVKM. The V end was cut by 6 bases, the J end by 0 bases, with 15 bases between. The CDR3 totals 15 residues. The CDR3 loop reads CASSMDTRPSYEQYF. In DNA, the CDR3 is TGTGCCAGCAGCATGGACACAAGACCCTCCTACGAGCAGTACTTC. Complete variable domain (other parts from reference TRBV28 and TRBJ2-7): DVKVTQSSRYLVKRTGEKVFLECVQDMDHENMFWYRQDPGLGLRLIYFSYDVKMKEKGDIPEGYSVSREKKERFSLILESASTNQTSMYLCASSMDTRPSYEQYFGPGTRLTVT.